A selection of T cell receptor beta chains follows, all from one sample in a study of T cells in Graves' hyperthyroidism and ophthalmopathy. TCRdb re-called the multiplex PCR reads with MiXCR, one entry per CDR3 protein. The data contain about 530,000 distinct CDR3 sequences, 17% of them seen just once; the ten biggest clones take up approximately 18%. Sequencing input: blood. The receptors shown here come from a young woman with Graves' ophthalmopathy. Both conserved end residues are part of each CDR3. A D gene is named only where the DNA matches it firmly. A clone size is listed for some rows: how often the clone was seen (once, few, many), or a class if it is expanded.

CDR3 protein	CDR3 DNA	J gene	CDR3 length	D gene	clone size	V gene
CASSWTNSNTGELFF	TGCGCCAGCAGCTGGACGAACTCGAACACCGGGGAGCTGTTTTTT	TRBJ2-2	15	NA	many	TRBV5-1
CASSWDSSNSPLHF	TGTGCCAGCAGTTGGGACAGTTCTAATTCACCCCTCCACTTT	TRBJ1-6	14	TRBD1	NA	TRBV27
CASSLFGRESYEQYF	TGCGCCAGCAGCTTGTTCGGTAGGGAGAGCTACGAGCAGTACTTC	TRBJ2-7	15	NA	many	TRBV5-1
CASSATSGSSTDTQYF	TGTGCCAGCAGCGCCACCAGCGGGAGTAGCACAGATACGCAGTATTTT	TRBJ2-3	16	TRBD2	NA	TRBV28
CASSQVTGGARETQYF	TGCGCCAGCAGCCAAGTGACAGGGGGCGCGAGAGAGACCCAGTACTTC	TRBJ2-5	16	TRBD1	NA	TRBV4-1
CAISESGPYEQYF	TGTGCCATCAGTGAGTCGGGGCCCTACGAGCAGTACTTC	TRBJ2-7	13	NA	many	TRBV10-3
CASSLKWNTGELFF	TGTGCCAGCAGCTTGAAGTGGAACACCGGGGAGCTGTTTTTT	TRBJ2-2	14	NA	many	TRBV11-2
CASSLIYSGGQYGYTF	TGTGCCAGCAGCTTAATTTACTCAGGGGGCCAATATGGCTACACCTTC	TRBJ1-2	16	TRBD1	NA	TRBV11-2
CAWSQGQVSTNEKLFF	TGTGCCTGGAGTCAGGGACAGGTGTCAACTAATGAAAAACTGTTTTTT	TRBJ1-4	16	TRBD1	many	TRBV30
CSARPGLPSSYNEQFF	TGCAGTGCTAGACCCGGGCTACCAAGCTCCTACAATGAGCAGTTCTTC	TRBJ2-1	16	NA	many	TRBV20-1
CASSPIRDLYNEQFF	TGTGCCAGCAGCCCCATTAGGGACCTATACAATGAGCAGTTCTTC	TRBJ2-1	15	NA	many	TRBV5-6
CASSLSPGTVTYEQYF	TGTGCCAGCAGTTTATCTCCCGGGACAGTAACCTACGAGCAGTACTTC	TRBJ2-7	16	TRBD1	many	TRBV27
CAISVAARRGRDNRISFYGYTF	TGTGCCATCAGTGTGGCGGCGCGTCGGGGCCGGGACAACCGGATTAGTTTCTATGGCTACACCTTC	TRBJ1-2	22	NA	NA	TRBV10-3
CASSGTSWATGELFF	TGTGCCAGCAGTGGGACTAGTTGGGCCACCGGGGAGCTGTTTTTT	TRBJ2-2	15	TRBD2	NA	TRBV2
CASSFGDRVEETQYF	TGTGCCAGCAGTTTTGGGGACAGGGTAGAAGAGACCCAGTACTTC	TRBJ2-5	15	TRBD1	NA	TRBV27
CASEGTGYGYTF	TGTGCCAGCGAGGGGACAGGATATGGCTACACCTTC	TRBJ1-2	12	TRBD1	few	TRBV12-3/TRBV12-4
CASELGTGLYEQYF	TGTGCCAGCGAACTCGGGACAGGGCTCTACGAGCAGTACTTC	TRBJ2-7	14	TRBD1	many	TRBV28
CSARDRRRVATNEKLFF	TGCAGTGCTAGAGATCGTCGCAGGGTTGCAACTAATGAAAAACTGTTTTTT	TRBJ1-4	17	NA	many	TRBV20-1
CASSSDSGRIYEQYF	TGTGCCAGCAGCTCTGACAGCGGGAGAATATACGAGCAGTACTTC	TRBJ2-7	15	TRBD2	few	TRBV11-2
CASSTRGVYEQYF	TGTGCCAGCAGCACCCGGGGGGTATACGAGCAGTACTTC	TRBJ2-7	13	TRBD2	NA	TRBV7-9
CASTSLIGDGPTEAFF	TGTGCCAGCACCAGTCTTATCGGGGATGGCCCTACTGAAGCTTTCTTT	TRBJ1-1	16	NA	many	TRBV2
CASSPRADGEAFF	TGTGCCAGCTCACCACGTGCGGATGGTGAAGCTTTCTTT	TRBJ1-1	13	NA	few	TRBV18
CASRDRTLGAYEQYF	TGTGCCAGCAGGGATAGGACCTTAGGGGCTTACGAGCAGTACTTC	TRBJ2-7	15	NA	few	TRBV2
CAWRSAGGNQPQHF	TGTGCCTGGAGATCGGCAGGAGGAAATCAGCCCCAGCATTTT	TRBJ1-5	14	NA	many	TRBV30
CASSLGLGLAGRTDTQYF	TGTGCCAGCAGTTTGGGTTTGGGACTAGCGGGACGCACAGATACGCAGTATTTT	TRBJ2-3	18	TRBD2	many	TRBV27
CASSPGTSVPDTQYF	TGTGCCAGCAGTCCCGGGACTAGCGTCCCAGATACGCAGTATTTT	TRBJ2-3	15	TRBD2	few	TRBV6-5
CAISKEGGRGNIQYF	TGTGCCATCAGTAAGGAGGGGGGGAGGGGGAACATTCAGTACTTC	TRBJ2-4	15	NA	few	TRBV10-3
CASSPGLAQNIQYF	TGTGCCAGCAGTCCAGGACTAGCACAAAACATTCAGTACTTC	TRBJ2-4	14	TRBD2	many	TRBV12-3/TRBV12-4
CSAYARDSNYEQYF	TGCAGTGCCTACGCCCGGGACAGCAACTACGAGCAGTACTTC	TRBJ2-7	14	TRBD1	NA	TRBV20-1
CATRLGRELFF	TGCGCCACCAGATTGGGTCGGGAGCTGTTTTTT	TRBJ2-2	11	NA	many	TRBV5-1
CASSFLPLYWQGYTEAFF	TGTGCCAGCAGTTTCTTGCCTCTATATTGGCAAGGGTACACTGAAGCTTTCTTT	TRBJ1-1	18	NA	many	TRBV28
CASSLDPASFGYTF	TGTGCCAGCAGTTTGGACCCGGCCTCTTTTGGCTACACCTTC	TRBJ1-2	14	NA	NA	TRBV12-3/TRBV12-4
CASREGGISGRSSHEQYF	TGTGCCAGCAGGGAAGGTGGGATCAGCGGCCGATCCAGCCACGAGCAGTACTTC	TRBJ2-7	18	NA	NA	TRBV6-1
CASSDNSGPSSYEQYF	TGTGCCAGCAGTGATAATTCGGGGCCCAGCTCCTACGAGCAGTACTTC	TRBJ2-7	16	NA	many	TRBV6-1
CASSRDSWGGNTIYF	TGTGCCAGCAGCAGGGACAGCTGGGGAGGAAACACCATATATTTT	TRBJ1-3	15	TRBD1	many	TRBV12-3/TRBV12-4
CASSINRESPQYF	TGTGCCAGTAGTATTAACAGGGAGAGTCCGCAGTACTTC	TRBJ2-7	13	NA	NA	TRBV19
CASSYDRAHTEAFF	TGTGCCAGCAGTTATGACAGAGCCCACACTGAAGCTTTCTTT	TRBJ1-1	14	NA	NA	TRBV28
CASSLAGDLNTEAFF	TGTGCCAGCAGCTTAGCGGGGGATCTTAACACTGAAGCTTTCTTT	TRBJ1-1	15	NA	many	TRBV11-2
CAWTAQVKDTQYF	TGTGCCTGGACGGCACAAGTCAAGGATACGCAGTATTTT	TRBJ2-3	13	NA	many	TRBV30
CASSFEITVGLEAGELFF	TGTGCCAGCAGCTTCGAAATAACAGTAGGGCTTGAGGCCGGGGAGCTGTTTTTT	TRBJ2-2	18	NA	few	TRBV5-6
CSARDLASSYNEQFF	TGCAGTGCTAGAGATTTAGCTAGCTCCTACAATGAGCAGTTCTTC	TRBJ2-1	15	NA	many	TRBV20-1
CASSPGPLEGNQPQHF	TGTGCCAGCAGTCCAGGGCCCTTAGAGGGCAATCAGCCCCAGCATTTT	TRBJ1-5	16	NA	few	TRBV12-3/TRBV12-4
CASSLLDSATGELFF	TGTGCCAGCAGCTTGCTCGACAGCGCCACCGGGGAGCTGTTTTTT	TRBJ2-2	15	NA	few	TRBV7-9
CASSEASGTVLYGYTF	TGTGCCAGCAGTGAGGCCTCCGGGACAGTCCTCTATGGCTACACCTTC	TRBJ1-2	16	TRBD1	many	TRBV6-1
CSARDQAGLNEQFF	TGCAGTGCTAGAGATCAGGCAGGGCTCAATGAGCAGTTCTTC	TRBJ2-1	14	NA	many	TRBV20-1
CASSLFGRTTDTQYF	TGTGCCAGCAGCTTATTTGGACGGACCACAGATACGCAGTATTTT	TRBJ2-3	15	NA	NA	TRBV11-2
CATSRSSLNTEAFF	TGTGCCACCTCTCGCTCCTCTTTGAACACTGAAGCTTTCTTT	TRBJ1-1	14	NA	NA	TRBV19
CSAPRWGQDREQFF	TGCAGTGCTCCCCGATGGGGACAGGATAGGGAGCAGTTCTTC	TRBJ2-1	14	TRBD1	NA	TRBV20-1
CASSERDASSGNTIYF	TGTGCCAGCAGTGAAAGGGACGCCAGCTCTGGAAACACCATATATTTT	TRBJ1-3	16	NA	many	TRBV2
CASNPGQGVYEQYF	TGTGCCAGCAACCCGGGACAGGGAGTATACGAGCAGTACTTC	TRBJ2-7	14	TRBD1	many	TRBV6-1
CASSVTSGASDTQYF	TGTGCCAGCAGTGTGACTAGCGGGGCGTCCGATACGCAGTATTTT	TRBJ2-3	15	TRBD2	many	TRBV6-4
CASSWGTGGNQPQHF	TGCGCCAGCAGCTGGGGGACAGGGGGCAATCAGCCCCAGCATTTT	TRBJ1-5	15	TRBD1	many	TRBV5-1
CASSLQGPNTEAFF	TGTGCCAGCTCACTACAGGGGCCGAACACTGAAGCTTTCTTT	TRBJ1-1	14	TRBD1	many	TRBV18
CASSLLAGPADTQYF	TGTGCCAGCAGTTTACTAGCGGGACCCGCAGATACGCAGTATTTT	TRBJ2-3	15	TRBD2	NA	TRBV27